The clone carrying this TCR beta chain has a handful of counts. TCRdb ran MiXCR on the RT-PCR reads and lists one entry per CDR3 protein. The sample shows some 90,000 distinct CDR3 sequences, roughly 43% of them seen only once. The data belong to a study of patients and donors after allogeneic stem cell transplantation. This CDR3 has 11 amino acids. V was shortened by 4 bases and J by 5 bases, with 5 bases between the two germline ends. This chain uses TRBV12-3 or TRBV12-4 with TRBJ1-1; D gene ambiguous. The receptor was isolated from a human donor who was either an allogeneic HSCT recipient or a stem cell or donor lymphocyte infusion donor (not recorded which). It is not recorded whose cells these are; they may come from a transplant donor. The sequenced sample consisted of blood, either unsorted or a sorted T cell fraction (not recorded which). Here the CDR3 DNA reads TGTGCCAGCAGTTCGGCAACTGAAGCTTTCTTT. Encoded protein: CASSSATEAFF.